The next 23 T cell receptor beta chains were all read from a single sample in a study of identical twins. TCRdb passed the 5' RACE reads through MiXCR, listing each CDR3 protein once. The sample yields over 550,000 distinct CDR3 sequences, just over 7% seen once. This sample also appeared in a second study, on yellow fever vaccine responses in identical twins.

The sequenced sample was PBMCs. Receptor source: a young woman in good health.

This rearrangement joins TRBV6-5 to TRBJ1-4; D is perhaps TRBD1 (6 bases). The V end was cut by 2 bases, the J end by 0 bases, with 7 bases between. The CDR3 sequence is 15 residues long. CDR1 is MNHEY, CDR2 SVGAGI, per germline. The CDR3 spells CASSYRQATNEKLFF. For the CDR3, the DNA is TGTGCCAGCAGTTACCGACAGGCAACTAATGAAAAACTGTTTTTT.

The V and J genes are TRBV13 and TRBJ2-5; no reliable D call. The CDR3 runs to 16 residues. Germline lookup yields CDR1 PRHDT and CDR2 FYEKMQ (reference sequence). V lost 0 bases and J 4 bases, leaving 15 bases between the germline ends. CDR3 in amino acids: CASSLGLGLLSETQYF. Written as DNA, the CDR3 is TGTGCCAGCAGCTTAGGTCTAGGGCTACTTTCAGAGACCCAGTACTTC. The entire variable domain, with the rest obtained from reference TRBV13 and TRBJ2-5, is as follows: AAGVIQSPRHLIKEKRETATLKCYPIPRHDTVYWYQQGPGQDPQFLISFYEKMQSDKGSIPDRFSAQQFSDYHSELNMSSLELGDSALYFCASSLGLGLLSETQYFGPGTRLLVL.

The chain employs TRBV10-3 and TRBJ1-5; 11 bases align to TRBD1. The germline CDR1 and CDR2 sequences are ENHRY and SYGVKD. V trimming: 2 bases; J trimming: 5 bases; junction bases outside the gene matches: 5. This CDR3 contains 16 residues. The CDR3 DNA sequence: TGTGCCATCAGTGAGGGGACAGGGGGGCTCTATCAGCCCCAGCATTTT. The encoded protein is CAISEGTGGLYQPQHF.

This chain uses TRBV7-2 with TRBJ1-5, with D maybe TRBD1 (5 bases). Germline V CDR1 and CDR2: SGHTA, FQGNSA. Trimming took off 5 bases at V and 2 bases at J, with 13 bases between the two ends. The CDR3 has 15 residues. The CDR3 sequence is CASSPGPQGNQPQHF. CDR3 DNA sequence: TGTGCCAGCAGCCCGGGACCCCAGGGCAATCAGCCCCAGCATTTT.

This clonotype was observed a few times. The chain carries TRBV7-9 and TRBJ2-3, with D possibly being TRBD1 or TRBD2 (6 bases each). Germline-derived CDR1 and CDR2 are SEHNR and FQNEAQ (reference sequence). Trimming removed 4 bases at V and 4 bases at J, with 15 bases between. CDR3 length equals 15 residues. The DNA of the CDR3 is TGTGCCAGCAGCTCGGACGGAGGGGGGCCAGATACGCAGTATTTT. Translated, it gives CASSSDGGGPDTQYF. Complete variable domain (other parts from reference TRBV7-9 and TRBJ2-3): DTGVSQNPRHKITKRGQNVTFRCDPISEHNRLYWYRQTLGQGPEFLTYFQNEAQLEKSRLLSDRFSAERPKGSFSTLEIQRTEQGDSAMYLCASSSDGGGPDTQYFGPGTRLTVL.

For the CDR3, the DNA is TGCGCCAGCTACAGCGGGAGGTTTGAGCAGTTCTTC. It encodes CASYSGRFEQFF. The chain combines TRBV10-2 with TRBJ2-1; TRBD2 agrees at 9 bases. CDR1 WSHSY and CDR2 SAAADI come from the germline V gene. The CDR3 extends over 12 amino acids. J gave up 9 bases and V 8 bases, and 5 bases lay outside the gene matches.

Ten or more counts support this clonotype. The chain couples TRBV29-1 to TRBJ1-2, with D perhaps matching TRBD1 (6 bases). V shed 4 bases and J shed 6 bases, with 18 bases lying between them. CDR3 length equals 14 residues. The germline CDR1 and CDR2 sequences are SQVTM and ANQGSEA. The CDR3 sequence: CSVGVTGPLDGYTF. CDR3 bases: TGCAGCGTTGGTGTGACAGGCCCCCTTGATGGCTACACCTTC.

This clonotype was counted many times. The CDR3 bases are TGCGCCAGCAGCTTGACGGGAGAGACAGATACGCAGTATTTT. Residues: CASSLTGETDTQYF. The chain joins TRBV5-1 to TRBJ2-3; possibly TRBD2 for D (6 bases). The ends were cut back, 1 base at V and 3 bases at J, with 9 bases in the middle. Germline-derived CDR1 and CDR2 are SGHRS and YFSETQ. The CDR3 runs to 14 residues.

In this sample, this clonotype turned up a few times. This CDR3 is missing its conserved last phenylalanine or tryptophan, likely due to a read error. CDR3 nucleotides: TGTGCCAGCAGTGCAGGGAATGCGTTTTATGGCTACACCTAC. Protein sequence: CASSAGNAFYGYTY. This chain joins TRBV12-3 or TRBV12-4 and TRBJ1-2; a weak D match, TRBD1 (5 bases). The CDR3 has 14 amino acids. With 5 bases removed from V and 5 bases from J, the gap between germline ends came to 15 bases.

This clonotype showed up many times. This sequence joins TRBV11-2 and TRBJ2-7, with 9 nucleotides matching TRBD1. The CDR3 totals 15 residues. J lost 3 bases, V lost 3 bases, and 6 bases had no gene match. CDR1 is SGHAT and CDR2 is FQNNGV in the germline V gene. CDR3 residues: CASSFRTGQGYEQYF. CDR3 DNA: TGTGCCAGCAGCTTCCGTACGGGACAGGGCTACGAGCAGTACTTC.

This clonotype appeared many times. This chain uses TRBV24-1 with TRBJ2-3, with a weak D call TRBD1 (5 bases). The CDR3 is 15 residues long. V gave up 0 bases and J gave up 3 bases, with 9 bases separating them. Per germline, CDR1 KGHDR and CDR2 SFDVKD. The CDR3 DNA reads TGTGCCACCAGTGATTTGCCCCAGGGAACAGATACGCAGTATTTT. Translated, it gives CATSDLPQGTDTQYF.

The sample holds a few counts of this clonotype. The V and J genes are TRBV11-2 and TRBJ2-7, with D unclear. There are 13 residues in the CDR3. The V gene's germline CDR1 is SGHAT and CDR2 FQNNGV. The V gene lost 2 bases and the J gene lost 7 bases, with 12 bases spanning the gap. The CDR3 coding sequence is TGTGCCAGCAGCTTAATTAAGGCTGGGGAGCAGTACGTC. Translation: CASSLIKAGEQYV.

This clonotype has just a few counts. The chain links TRBV4-1 to TRBJ2-3, with D perhaps matching TRBD2 (6 bases). This CDR3 contains 15 residues. From germline, CDR1 is MGHRA and CDR2 YSYEKL. V dropped 1 base and J dropped 4 bases, with 12 bases sitting between them. The CDR3 here is CASSQVRGTSDTQYF. CDR3 nucleotide sequence: TGCGCCAGCAGCCAAGTCCGCGGGACTTCAGATACGCAGTATTTT.

This clonotype was counted between two and nine times. The CDR3 nucleotides are TGCGCCAGCAGCCCTCTAGTCACGGGCGTGGATAATTCACCCCTCCACTTT. This translates into CASSPLVTGVDNSPLHF. The genes are TRBV5-1 and TRBJ1-6; the D is unclear. V was pared by 4 bases and J by 5 bases, with 19 bases between. The CDR3 runs 17 residues. Germline V gives CDR1 SGHRS, CDR2 YFSETQ.

In this sample, this clonotype turned up a few times. V is TRBV2 and J is TRBJ2-2, with D unclear. V gave up 2 bases and J gave up 6 bases, with 7 bases separating them. Germline V CDR1 and CDR2: SNHLY, FYNNEI. The CDR3 runs 13 residues. The CDR3 region is CASSERASGELFF. CDR3 coding DNA: TGTGCCAGCAGTGAACGCGCTTCCGGGGAGCTGTTTTTT.

The chain has TRBV19 and TRBJ1-3; the D is unclear. With 2 bases removed from V and 0 bases from J, the gap between germline ends came to 8 bases. This CDR3 has 15 residues. Germline V gene data show CDR1 as LNHDA and CDR2 as SQIVND (reference sequence). The CDR3 bases are TGTGCCAGTAGTATATTGGGCCTCTCTGGAAACACCATATATTTT. It encodes CASSILGLSGNTIYF.

The CDR3, as DNA: TGTGCCACCAGCAGAGATATCCAGGGATCATACGAGCAGTACGTC. Translated, it gives CATSRDIQGSYEQYV. This sequence joins TRBV15 and TRBJ2-7, with D tentatively TRBD1 (5 bases). Per the germline V gene, CDR1 is LNHNV and CDR2 is YYDKDF (reference sequence). The CDR3 spans 15 residues. Trimming took 0 bases from V and 4 from J, leaving 13 bases between them.

As concerns this clonotype: One end of the junction varies from germline; a read error may be responsible. The chain uses TRBV28 and TRBJ2-2, with a tentative D call TRBD1 (6 bases). CDR1 is MDHEN and CDR2 is SYDVKM in the germline V gene. The CDR3 consists of 16 residues. CDR3 coding DNA: TGTGCCCGCAGTTTATGGGCCAGGGGCTCCACCGGGGAGCTGTTTTTT. This encodes CARSLWARGSTGELFF.

The rearrangement uses TRBV20-1 and TRBJ1-2; the D gene is possibly TRBD1 (6 bases). V lost 3 bases, J lost 1 base, and 12 bases lay in between. The CDR3 has 14 residues. CDR1 DFQATT and CDR2 SNEGSKA come from the germline V gene (reference sequence). Here the CDR3 reads CSARRDTDNYGYTF. The CDR3 DNA reads as TGCAGTGCTAGGAGGGACACCGATAACTATGGCTACACCTTC.

The chain joins TRBV28 to TRBJ2-5; tentatively, D is TRBD1 or TRBD2 (6 bases each). The germline gives CDR1 MDHEN, CDR2 SYDVKM. The V and J ends lost 2 bases and 7 bases respectively, with 14 bases between them. The CDR3 is 14 amino acids. CDR3 nucleotide sequence: TGTGCCAGCAGTTTAAGGGGGGACCCGGGGACCCAGTACTTC. This codes for CASSLRGDPGTQYF. The full variable domain, completed using reference TRBV28 and TRBJ2-5, is DVKVTQSSRYLVKRTGEKVFLECVQDMDHENMFWYRQDPGLGLRLIYFSYDVKMKEKGDIPEGYSVSREKKERFSLILESASTNQTSMYLCASSLRGDPGTQYFGPGTRLLVL.

The gene calls are TRBV2 and TRBJ1-2; maybe TRBD1 (6 bases). The CDR3 length is 14 residues. V lost 6 bases, J lost 3 bases, and 14 bases lay in between. The germline V gene encodes CDR1 SNHLY and CDR2 FYNNEI. This CDR3 reads CASRVGGLYYGYTF. The CDR3 nucleotides read TGTGCCAGCAGAGTAGGGGGTCTTTACTATGGCTACACCTTC.

In this sample, this clonotype turned up a few times. This chain links TRBV6-1 with TRBJ2-2; TRBD1 is a possible D gene (6 bases). The CDR3 runs to 16 residues. Trimming took off 4 bases at V and 2 bases at J, with 14 bases between the two ends. Per germline, CDR1 MNHNS and CDR2 SASEGT. Written as DNA, the CDR3 is TGTGCCAGCAGTGGGATATGGACAGCAAACACCGGGGAGCTGTTTTTT. Translated: CASSGIWTANTGELFF.

This clonotype has a handful of counts. This chain links TRBV9 with TRBJ1-6; no firm D call. This CDR3 is 13 amino acids long. The V end was cut by 8 bases, the J end by 9 bases, with 15 bases between. Germline values: CDR1 SGDLS, CDR2 YYNGEE. DNA of the CDR3: TGTGCCAGTATGGGCGTTGAGGGTTCACCCCTCCACTTT. Protein product: CASMGVEGSPLHF.